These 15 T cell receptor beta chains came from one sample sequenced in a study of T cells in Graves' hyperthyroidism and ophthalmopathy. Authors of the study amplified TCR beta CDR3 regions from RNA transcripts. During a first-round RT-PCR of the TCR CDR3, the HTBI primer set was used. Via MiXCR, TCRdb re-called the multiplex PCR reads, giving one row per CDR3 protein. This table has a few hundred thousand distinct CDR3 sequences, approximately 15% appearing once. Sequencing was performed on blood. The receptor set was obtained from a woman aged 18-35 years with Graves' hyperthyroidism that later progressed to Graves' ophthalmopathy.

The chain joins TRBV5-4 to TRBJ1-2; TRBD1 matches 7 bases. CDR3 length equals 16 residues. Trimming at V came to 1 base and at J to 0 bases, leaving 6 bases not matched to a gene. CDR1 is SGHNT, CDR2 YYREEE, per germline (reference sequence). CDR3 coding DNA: TGTGCCAGCAGCTTGCCTCGGGACAGCCCTAACTATGGCTACACCTTC. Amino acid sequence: CASSLPRDSPNYGYTF.

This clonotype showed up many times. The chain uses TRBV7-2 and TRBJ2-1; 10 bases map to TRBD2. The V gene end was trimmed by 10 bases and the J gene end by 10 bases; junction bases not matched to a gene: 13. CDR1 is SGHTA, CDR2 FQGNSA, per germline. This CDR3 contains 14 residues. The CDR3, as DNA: TGTGCCATCGGGGGGGTAGCGGGAGGCGGCGAGCAGTTCTTC. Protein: CAIGGVAGGGEQFF.

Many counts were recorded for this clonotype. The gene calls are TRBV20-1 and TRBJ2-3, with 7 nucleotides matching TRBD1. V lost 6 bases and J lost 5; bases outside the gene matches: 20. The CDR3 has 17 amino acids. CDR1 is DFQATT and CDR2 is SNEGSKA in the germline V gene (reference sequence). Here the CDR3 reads CSAKTGIGAMRRDTQYF. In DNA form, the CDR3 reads TGCAGTGCCAAGACAGGGATAGGGGCCATGAGGAGAGATACGCAGTATTTT.

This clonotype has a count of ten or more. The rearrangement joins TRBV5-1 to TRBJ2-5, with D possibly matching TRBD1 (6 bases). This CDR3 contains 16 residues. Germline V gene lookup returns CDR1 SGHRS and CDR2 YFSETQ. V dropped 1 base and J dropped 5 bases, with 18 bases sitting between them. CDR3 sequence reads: CASSLIGTTGVETQYF. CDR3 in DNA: TGCGCCAGCAGCTTGATTGGGACAACGGGTGTGGAGACCCAGTACTTC.

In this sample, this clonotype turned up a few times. Written as DNA, the CDR3 is TGTGCCAGCGGGAGGGGTGTATTTCCCTACAATGAGCAGTTCTTC. It codes for CASGRGVFPYNEQFF. J is TRBJ2-1 and V is TRBV6-1; TRBD2 aligns across 7 bases. The CDR3 is 15 amino acids. Germline CDR1 is MNHNS and CDR2 is SASEGT. V lost 8 bases to trimming and J lost 2 bases; unmatched junction nucleotides: 9.

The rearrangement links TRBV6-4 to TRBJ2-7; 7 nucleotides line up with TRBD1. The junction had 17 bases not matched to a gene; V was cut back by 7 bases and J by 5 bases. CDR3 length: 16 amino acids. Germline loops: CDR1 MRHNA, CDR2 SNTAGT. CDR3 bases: TGTGCCAGCAACCGCAGACAGGGATCGGGGTTCCACGAGCAGTACTTC. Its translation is CASNRRQGSGFHEQYF.

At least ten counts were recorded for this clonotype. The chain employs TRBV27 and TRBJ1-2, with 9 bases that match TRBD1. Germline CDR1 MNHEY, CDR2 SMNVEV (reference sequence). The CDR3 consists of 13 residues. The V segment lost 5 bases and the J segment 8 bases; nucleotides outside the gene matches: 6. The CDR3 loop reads CASSVQGAQGYTF. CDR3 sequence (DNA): TGTGCCAGCAGTGTACAGGGGGCGCAAGGCTACACCTTC.

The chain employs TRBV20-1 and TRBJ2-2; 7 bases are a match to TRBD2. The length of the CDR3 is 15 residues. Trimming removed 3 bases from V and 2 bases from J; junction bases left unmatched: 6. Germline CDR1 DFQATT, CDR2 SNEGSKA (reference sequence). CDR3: CSASGRTVNTGELFF. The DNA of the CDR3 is TGCAGTGCTAGCGGGAGGACTGTCAACACCGGGGAGCTGTTTTTT.

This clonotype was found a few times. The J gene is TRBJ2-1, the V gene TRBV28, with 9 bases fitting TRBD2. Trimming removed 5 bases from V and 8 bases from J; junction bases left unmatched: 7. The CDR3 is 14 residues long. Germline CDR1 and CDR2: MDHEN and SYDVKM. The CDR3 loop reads CASSKGSGRHEQFF. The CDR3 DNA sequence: TGTGCCAGCAGTAAGGGCAGCGGGAGGCATGAGCAGTTCTTC.

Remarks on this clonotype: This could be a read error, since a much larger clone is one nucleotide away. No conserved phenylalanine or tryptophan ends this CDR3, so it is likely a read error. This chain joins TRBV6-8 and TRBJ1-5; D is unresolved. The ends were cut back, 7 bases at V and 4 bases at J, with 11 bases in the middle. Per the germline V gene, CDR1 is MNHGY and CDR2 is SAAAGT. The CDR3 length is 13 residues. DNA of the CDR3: TGTGCCAGCACCCGGCCCGGGAATCAGCCCCAGCATTCT. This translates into CASTRPGNQPQHS.

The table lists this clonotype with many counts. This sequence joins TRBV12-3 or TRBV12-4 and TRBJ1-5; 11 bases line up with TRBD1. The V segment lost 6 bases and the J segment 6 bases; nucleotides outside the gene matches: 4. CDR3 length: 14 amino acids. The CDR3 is CASRVGTGGQPQHF. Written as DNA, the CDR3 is TGTGCCAGCAGGGTTGGGACAGGGGGTCAGCCCCAGCATTTT.

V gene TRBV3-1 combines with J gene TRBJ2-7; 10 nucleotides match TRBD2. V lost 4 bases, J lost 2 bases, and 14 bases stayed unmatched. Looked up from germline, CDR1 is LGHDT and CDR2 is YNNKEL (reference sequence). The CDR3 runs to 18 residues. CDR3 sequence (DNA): TGTGCCAGCAGCCCAGATACTAGCGGGAAGTGGGTCCCCTACGAGCAGTACTTC. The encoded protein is CASSPDTSGKWVPYEQYF.

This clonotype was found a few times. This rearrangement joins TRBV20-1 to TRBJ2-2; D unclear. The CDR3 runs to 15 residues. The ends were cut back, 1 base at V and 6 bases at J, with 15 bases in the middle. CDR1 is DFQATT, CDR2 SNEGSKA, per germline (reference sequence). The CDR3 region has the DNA TGCAGTGCTAGAGGCTACGACCAGACCGCCGGGGAGCTGTTTTTT. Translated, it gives CSARGYDQTAGELFF.

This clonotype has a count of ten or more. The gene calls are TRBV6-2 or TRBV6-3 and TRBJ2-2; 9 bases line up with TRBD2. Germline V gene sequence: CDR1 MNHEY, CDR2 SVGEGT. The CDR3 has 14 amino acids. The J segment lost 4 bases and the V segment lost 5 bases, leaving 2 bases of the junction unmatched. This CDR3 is CASSLAGITGELFF. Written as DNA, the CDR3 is TGTGCCAGCAGTCTAGCGGGAATCACCGGGGAGCTGTTTTTT.

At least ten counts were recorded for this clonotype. The CDR3 DNA sequence: TGTGCCAGCAGTTCCCTAGCGGGAGGAAATAATGAGCAGTTCTTC. It translates to CASSSLAGGNNEQFF. The chain recombines TRBV6-1 with TRBJ2-1; TRBD2 agrees at 11 bases. The trim removed 5 bases at V and 7 bases at J, leaving 7 bases unmatched. Germline V gene lookup returns CDR1 MNHNS and CDR2 SASEGT. CDR3 length: 15 residues.